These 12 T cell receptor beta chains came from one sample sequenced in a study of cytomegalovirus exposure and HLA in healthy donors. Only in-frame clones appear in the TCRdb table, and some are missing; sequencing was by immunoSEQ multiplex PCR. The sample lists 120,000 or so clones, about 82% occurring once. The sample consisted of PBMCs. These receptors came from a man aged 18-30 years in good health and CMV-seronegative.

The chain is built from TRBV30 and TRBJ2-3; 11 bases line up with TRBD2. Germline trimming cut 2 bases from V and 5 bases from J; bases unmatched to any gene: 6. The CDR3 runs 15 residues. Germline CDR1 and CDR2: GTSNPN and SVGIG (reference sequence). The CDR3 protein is CAWSRLAGLGDTQYF. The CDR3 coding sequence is TGTGCCTGGAGTAGACTAGCGGGATTAGGAGATACGCAGTATTTT.

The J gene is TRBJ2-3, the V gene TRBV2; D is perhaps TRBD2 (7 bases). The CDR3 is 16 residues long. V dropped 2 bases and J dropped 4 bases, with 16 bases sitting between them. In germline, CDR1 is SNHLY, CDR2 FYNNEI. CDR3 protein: CASSELVGGAADTQYF. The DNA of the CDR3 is TGTGCCAGCAGTGAACTGGTGGGGGGGGCCGCAGATACGCAGTATTTT.

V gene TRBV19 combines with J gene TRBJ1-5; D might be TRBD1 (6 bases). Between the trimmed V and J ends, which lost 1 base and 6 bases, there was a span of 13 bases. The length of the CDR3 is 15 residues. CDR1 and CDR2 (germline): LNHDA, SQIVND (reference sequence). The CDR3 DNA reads TGTGCCAGTAGTATAGTGCGGGGGGGCGGTCAGCCCCAGCATTTT. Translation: CASSIVRGGGQPQHF.

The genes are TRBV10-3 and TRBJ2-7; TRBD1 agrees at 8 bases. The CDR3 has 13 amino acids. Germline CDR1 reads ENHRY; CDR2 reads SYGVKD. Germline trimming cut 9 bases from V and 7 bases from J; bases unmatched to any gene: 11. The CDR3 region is CAIQKDRAGEQYF. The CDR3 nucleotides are TGTGCCATACAAAAGGACAGGGCGGGAGAGCAGTACTTC.

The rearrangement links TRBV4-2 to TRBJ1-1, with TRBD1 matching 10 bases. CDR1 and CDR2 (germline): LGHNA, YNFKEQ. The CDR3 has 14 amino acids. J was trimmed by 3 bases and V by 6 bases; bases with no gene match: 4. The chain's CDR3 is CASRRGTGDTEAFF. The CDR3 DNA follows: TGTGCCAGCAGGCGCGGGACAGGGGACACTGAAGCTTTCTTT.

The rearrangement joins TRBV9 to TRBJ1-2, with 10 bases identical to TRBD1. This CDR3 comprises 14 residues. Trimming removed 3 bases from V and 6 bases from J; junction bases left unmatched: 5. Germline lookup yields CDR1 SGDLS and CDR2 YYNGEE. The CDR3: CASSATGGADGYTF. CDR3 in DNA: TGTGCCAGCAGCGCGACAGGGGGCGCGGATGGCTACACCTTC.

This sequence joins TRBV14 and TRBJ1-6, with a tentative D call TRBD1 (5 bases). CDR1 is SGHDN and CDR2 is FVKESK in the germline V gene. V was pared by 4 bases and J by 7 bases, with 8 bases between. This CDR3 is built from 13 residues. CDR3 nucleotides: TGTGCCAGCAGCCGGGGGGGGAATTCACCCCTCCACTTT. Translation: CASSRGGNSPLHF.

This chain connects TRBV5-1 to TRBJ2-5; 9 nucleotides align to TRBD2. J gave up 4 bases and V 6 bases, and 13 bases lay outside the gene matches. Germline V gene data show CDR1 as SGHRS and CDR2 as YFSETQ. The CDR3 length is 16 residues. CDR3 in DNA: TGCGCCAGCACGCCAGGACTAGCGAGCTGGAGAGAGACCCAGTACTTC. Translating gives CASTPGLASWRETQYF.

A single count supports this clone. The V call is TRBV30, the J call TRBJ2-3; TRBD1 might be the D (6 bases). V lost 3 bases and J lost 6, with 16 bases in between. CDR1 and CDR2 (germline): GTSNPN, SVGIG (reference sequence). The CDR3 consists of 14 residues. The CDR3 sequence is CAWSEDSLADTQYF. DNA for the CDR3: TGTGCCTGGAGCGAGGACAGTTTAGCGGATACGCAGTATTTT.

This CDR3 reads CASSPPDGVVASNEQYF. CDR3 nucleotide sequence: TGTGCCAGCAGCCCACCCGACGGGGTGGTAGCTTCGAACGAGCAGTACTTC. The genes are TRBV11-2 and TRBJ2-7; maybe TRBD2 (5 bases). Germline V gene lookup returns CDR1 SGHAT and CDR2 FQNNGV. The V end lost 5 bases, the J end lost 5 bases, and 25 bases lay between the germline ends. The CDR3 totals 17 residues.

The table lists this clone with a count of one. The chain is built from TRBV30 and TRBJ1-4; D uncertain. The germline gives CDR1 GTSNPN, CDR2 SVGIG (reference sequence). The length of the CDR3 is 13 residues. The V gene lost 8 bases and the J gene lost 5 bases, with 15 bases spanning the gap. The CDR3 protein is CARRGSPNEKLFF. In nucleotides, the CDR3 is TGTGCCCGTCGCGGGTCGCCGAATGAAAAACTGTTTTTT. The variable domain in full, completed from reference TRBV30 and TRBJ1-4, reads SQTIHQWPATLVQPVGSPLSLECTVEGTSNPNLYWYRQAAGRGLQLLFYSVGIGQISSEVPQNLSASRPQDRQFILSSKKLLLSDSGFYLCARRGSPNEKLFFGSGTQLSVL.

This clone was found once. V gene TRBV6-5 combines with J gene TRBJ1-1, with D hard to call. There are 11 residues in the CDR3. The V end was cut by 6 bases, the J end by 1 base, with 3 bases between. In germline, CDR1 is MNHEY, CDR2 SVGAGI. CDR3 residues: CASSRNTEAFF. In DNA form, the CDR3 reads TGTGCCAGCAGCCGGAACACTGAAGCTTTCTTT.